This TCR beta chain is from a study of T-cell reconstitution after alpha-beta-depleted transplantation in children. Unique molecular identifiers were used in preparing the TCRbeta library. One entry per CDR3 protein results from TCRdb running MiXCR on the PCR reads. The sample contains 200,000 to 250,000 distinct CDR3 sequences, 12% of which appear only once. CDR3 length: 15 amino acids. V was clipped by 4 bases and J by 3 bases; unmatched bases: 6. Germline CDR1 MNHEY, CDR2 SMNVEV (reference sequence). The material sequenced was PBMCs from the stem cell graft donor, taken from the stem cell graft. The sequence was obtained from a human donor who donated a stem cell graft to a child with acute lymphoblastic leukemia. The rearrangement links TRBV27 to TRBJ2-1; TRBD2 aligns across 7 bases. The CDR3 loop reads CASSWEAGRYNEQFF. CDR3 DNA: TGTGCCAGCAGTTGGGAAGCGGGACGCTACAATGAGCAGTTCTTC.